This T cell receptor beta chain was sequenced for a study of shared clonotypes between healthy human individuals. The overall study: Three plates each covered CD4 naive and memory; CD8 naive two, CD8 memory one.

From germline, CDR1 is SGHRS and CDR2 YFSETQ. The CDR3 loop spans 15 amino acids. V was cut by 1 base and J by 0 bases, with 11 bases left in between. Points on this clone: Its antigen is still unknown.

General observations from the study: The naive CD4 repertoires of a handful of donors were compared, and around 5% of clonotypes were shared. Generally, naive subsets came out with larger estimated richness than memory subsets.

Every subset had its genomic DNA shared out evenly among several immunoSEQ plates. Libraries were prepared by immunoSEQ multiplex PCR; TCRdb keeps only in-frame clonotypes and omits some of them. The profile shows more than 1,200,000 clones, approximately 98.5% of them singletons. This TCR derives from a man aged 30 to 39 in good health. The sample consisted of naive CD4+ T cells sorted from blood. Indicated subset: CD45RA+ positively selected. This chain connects TRBV5-1 to TRBJ2-7, with D perhaps being TRBD1 or TRBD2 (5 bases each). As DNA, the CDR3 is TGCGCCAGCAGCTTGCGGTGGGGGAGCTCCTACGAGCAGTACTTC. Its translation is CASSLRWGSSYEQYF.